This T cell receptor (beta chain) was recorded in a study of CD8+CD57+ T cells in acquired aplastic anemia. All sequencing subjects had displayed CD8+CD57+ cell expansion on flow cytometry. Each patient had severe acquired aplastic anemia. Deletions cut 4 bases from V and 5 bases from J, with 11 bases between. The length of the CDR3 is 13 residues. Germline V gives CDR1 SGHTA, CDR2 FQGNSA. CDR3 and TCR beta VDJ profiling relied on genomic DNA as the template. Each CDR3 protein gets one entry after TCRdb re-called the reads with MiXCR. The table shows about 150,000 distinct CDR3 sequences, with roughly 49% occurring only once.

This sequence originates from a human donor with aplastic anemia. Sequenced material: sorted CD4+, CD8+, or CD8+CD57+ T cells (not recorded which) from PBMCs. V and J are TRBV7-2 and TRBJ1-1; no clear D gene. The CDR3 protein is CASSSRTGTEAFF. For the CDR3, the DNA is TGTGCCAGCAGCTCGAGAACGGGGACTGAAGCTTTCTTT.